The present T cell receptor (beta chain) was sequenced within a study of control samples from healthy donors and cancer patients. The repertoire was sequenced with immunoSEQ multiplex PCR; TCRdb's copy has only in-frame clones and lacks some. Of approximately 100,000 clones in the sample, approximately 90% are singletons; the top ten hold approximately 8.3%. The receptor comes from a young man in good health. The sequencing sample was made of blood.

CDR3 amino acids: CAISLGQGNTEAFF. For the CDR3, the DNA is TGTGCCATCAGCTTGGGACAGGGCAACACTGAAGCTTTCTTT. The chain carries TRBV10-3 and TRBJ1-1; 9 bases line up with TRBD1. Germline V gene data show CDR1 as ENHRY and CDR2 as SYGVKD. The CDR3 consists of 14 residues. Trimming took 6 bases from V and 2 from J; bases not matched to a gene: 4.